The table lists the clone carrying this T cell receptor (beta chain) with a count of one. Its target is not known. Clones were read by immunoSEQ multiplex PCR, and TCRdb kept only the in-frame ones, dropping some. Among about 350,000 clones, around 89% were seen once, and the ten largest hold around 5.3%. V was cut by 4 bases and J by 7 bases, with 10 bases left in between. The V gene's germline CDR1 is MNHEY and CDR2 SVGEGT. The length of the CDR3 is 13 residues. These data originate in a study of Ad26.COV2.S vaccination and SARS-CoV-2 variants. Points from the study as a whole: Analyses of TCR breadth and depth may have underestimated total T cell responses.

Stated treatment: over 15 received Ad26.COV2.S at low or high dose, single or two shots; about five received placebo; per-sample allocation not given. All samples were drawn on day 63, counting from the first vaccine or placebo injection. This sequence originates from a person between 18 and 65 years old who received the Ad26.COV2.S COVID-19 vaccine or a placebo. The sample in question was peripheral blood, obtained in a trial of Ad26.COV2.S vaccine versus placebo. This sequence joins TRBV6-2 or TRBV6-3 and TRBJ1-4; the D gene is possibly TRBD1 (6 bases). CDR3: CASSLGAGEKLFF. The CDR3 DNA reads TGTGCCAGCAGTTTGGGGGCTGGTGAAAAACTGTTTTTT.